The source of this T cell receptor beta chain is a study of CD8 T cells in ankylosing spondylitis. Study-wide results and limits: Seemingly distinctive of ankylosing spondylitis blood was a TCR beta motif formed by eight highly homologous variants. A subset of motif variants has previously been described in the synovial fluid and blood of reactive arthritis. Disease-linked clones had a CD8+ phenotype and relatively low frequency in peripheral blood.

For TCR beta, libraries came from quantitative 5'-RACE with molecular barcodes. MiXCR, applied by TCRdb to the 5' RACE reads, yields one record per CDR3 protein. The data hold fewer than 750,000 distinct CDR3 sequences, with 15% to 20% observed a single time. In this sample, this clonotype turned up a few times. As yet, its antigen is unknown. Germline V gives CDR1 MNHNS, CDR2 SASEGT. The V end was cut by 5 bases, the J end by 0 bases, with 20 bases between. The CDR3 covers 18 residues. This sequence was found in a male donor with ankylosing spondylitis. The V gene is TRBV6-1, the J gene TRBJ1-5, with D unclear. Sequenced sample: blood, either unsorted or a sorted T cell fraction (not recorded which). This CDR3 reads CASSPQPPMHYSNQPQHF. In DNA form, the CDR3 reads TGTGCCAGCAGTCCACAGCCCCCTATGCATTATAGCAATCAGCCCCAGCATTTT.